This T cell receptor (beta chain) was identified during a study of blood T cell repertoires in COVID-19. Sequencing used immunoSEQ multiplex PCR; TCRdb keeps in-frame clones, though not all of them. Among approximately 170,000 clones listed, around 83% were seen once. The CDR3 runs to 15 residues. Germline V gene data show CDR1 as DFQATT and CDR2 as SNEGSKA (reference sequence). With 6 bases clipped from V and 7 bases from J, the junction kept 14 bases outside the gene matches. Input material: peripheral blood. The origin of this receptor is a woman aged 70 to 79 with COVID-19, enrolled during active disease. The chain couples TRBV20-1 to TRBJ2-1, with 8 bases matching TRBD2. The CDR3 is CSASPSGSGNNEQFF. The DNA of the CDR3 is TGCAGTGCCAGTCCTAGCGGGTCCGGGAATAATGAGCAGTTCTTC.